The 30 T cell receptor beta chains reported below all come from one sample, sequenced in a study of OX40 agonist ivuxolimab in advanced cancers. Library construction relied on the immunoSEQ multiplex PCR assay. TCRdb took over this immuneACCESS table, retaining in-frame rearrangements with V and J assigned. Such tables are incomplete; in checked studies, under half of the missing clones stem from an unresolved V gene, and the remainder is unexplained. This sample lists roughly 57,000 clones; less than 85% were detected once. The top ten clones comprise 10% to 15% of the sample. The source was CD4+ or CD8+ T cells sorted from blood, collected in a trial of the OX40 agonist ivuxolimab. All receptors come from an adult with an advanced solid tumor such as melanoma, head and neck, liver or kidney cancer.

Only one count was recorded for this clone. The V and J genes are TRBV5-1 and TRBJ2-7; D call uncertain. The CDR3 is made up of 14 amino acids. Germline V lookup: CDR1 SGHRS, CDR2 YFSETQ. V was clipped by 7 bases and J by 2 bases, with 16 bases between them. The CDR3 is CASGSTAGTYEQYF. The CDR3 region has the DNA TGCGCCAGCGGAAGCACGGCCGGAACCTACGAGCAGTACTTC.

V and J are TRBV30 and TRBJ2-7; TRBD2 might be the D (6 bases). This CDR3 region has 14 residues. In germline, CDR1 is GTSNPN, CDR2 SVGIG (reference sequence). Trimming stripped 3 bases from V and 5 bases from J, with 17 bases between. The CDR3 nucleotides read TGTGCCTGGAGGGTGGCGGGACGCCGGGACGAGCAGTACTTC. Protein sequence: CAWRVAGRRDEQYF.

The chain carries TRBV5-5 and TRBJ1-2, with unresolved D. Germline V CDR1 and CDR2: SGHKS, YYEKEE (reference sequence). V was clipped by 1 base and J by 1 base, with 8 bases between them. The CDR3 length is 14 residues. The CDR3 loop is CASSLQLFNYGYTF. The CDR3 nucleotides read TGTGCCAGCAGCTTGCAATTGTTTAACTATGGCTACACCTTC.

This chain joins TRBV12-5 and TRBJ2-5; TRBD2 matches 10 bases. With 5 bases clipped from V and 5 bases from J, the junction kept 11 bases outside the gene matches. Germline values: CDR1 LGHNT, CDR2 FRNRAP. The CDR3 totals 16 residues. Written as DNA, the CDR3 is TGTGCTAGTGGTCGTCTCCTTAGCGGGAGGTGGGAGACCCAGTACTTC. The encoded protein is CASGRLLSGRWETQYF.

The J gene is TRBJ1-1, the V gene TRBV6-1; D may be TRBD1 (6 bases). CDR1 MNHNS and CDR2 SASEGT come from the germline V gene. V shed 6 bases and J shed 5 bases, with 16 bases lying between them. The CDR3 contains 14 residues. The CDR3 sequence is CASRIEWGLTEAFF. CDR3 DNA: TGTGCCAGCAGAATTGAGTGGGGGCTTACTGAAGCTTTCTTT.

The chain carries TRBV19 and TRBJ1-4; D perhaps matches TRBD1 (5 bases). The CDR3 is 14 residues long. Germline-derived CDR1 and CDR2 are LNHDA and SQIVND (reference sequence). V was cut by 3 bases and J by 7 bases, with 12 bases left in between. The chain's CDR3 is CASSIQGLGEKLFF. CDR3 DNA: TGTGCCAGTAGTATCCAGGGCTTGGGTGAAAAACTGTTTTTT.

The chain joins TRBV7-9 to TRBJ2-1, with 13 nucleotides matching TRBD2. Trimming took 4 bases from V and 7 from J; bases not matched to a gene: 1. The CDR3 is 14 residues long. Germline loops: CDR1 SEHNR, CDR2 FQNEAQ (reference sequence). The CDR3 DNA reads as TGTGCCAGCAGCTGGACTAGCGGGAGTAATGAGCAGTTCTTC. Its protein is CASSWTSGSNEQFF.

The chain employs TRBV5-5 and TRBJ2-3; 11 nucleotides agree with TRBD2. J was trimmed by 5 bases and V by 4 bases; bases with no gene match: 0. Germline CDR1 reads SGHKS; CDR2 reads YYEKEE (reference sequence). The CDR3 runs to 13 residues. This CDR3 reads CASSGLAGDTQYF. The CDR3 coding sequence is TGTGCCAGCAGCGGACTAGCGGGAGATACGCAGTATTTT.

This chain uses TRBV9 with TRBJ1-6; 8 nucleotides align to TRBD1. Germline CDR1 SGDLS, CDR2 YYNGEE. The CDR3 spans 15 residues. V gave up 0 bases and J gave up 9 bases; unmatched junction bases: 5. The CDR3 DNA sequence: TGTGCCAGCAGCGTAGAGGGCAGGGGGCGTTCACCCCTCCACTTT. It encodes CASSVEGRGRSPLHF. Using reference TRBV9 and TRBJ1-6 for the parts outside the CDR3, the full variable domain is DSGVTQTPKHLITATGQRVTLRCSPRSGDLSVYWYQQSLDQGLQFLIQYYNGEERAKGNILERFSAQQFPDLHSELNLSSLELGDSALYFCASSVEGRGRSPLHFGNGTRLTVT.

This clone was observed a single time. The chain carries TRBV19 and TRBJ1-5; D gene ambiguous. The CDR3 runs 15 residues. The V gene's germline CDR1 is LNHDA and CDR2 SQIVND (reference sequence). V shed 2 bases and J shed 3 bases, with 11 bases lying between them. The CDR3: CASSISAEDNQPQHF. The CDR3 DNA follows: TGTGCCAGTAGTATATCGGCCGAGGACAATCAGCCCCAGCATTTT.

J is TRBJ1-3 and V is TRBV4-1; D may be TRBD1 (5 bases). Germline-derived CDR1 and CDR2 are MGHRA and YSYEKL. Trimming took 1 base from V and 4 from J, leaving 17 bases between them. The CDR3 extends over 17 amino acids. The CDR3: CASSQGPQGSGGNTIYF. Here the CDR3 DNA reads TGCGCCAGCAGCCAAGGCCCCCAGGGATCTGGGGGAAACACCATATATTTT.

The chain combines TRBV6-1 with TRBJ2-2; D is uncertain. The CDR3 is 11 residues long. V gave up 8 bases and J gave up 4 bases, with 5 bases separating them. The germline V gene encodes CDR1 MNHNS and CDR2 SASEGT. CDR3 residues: CASERTGELFF. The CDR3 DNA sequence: TGTGCCAGCGAACGCACCGGGGAGCTGTTTTTT.

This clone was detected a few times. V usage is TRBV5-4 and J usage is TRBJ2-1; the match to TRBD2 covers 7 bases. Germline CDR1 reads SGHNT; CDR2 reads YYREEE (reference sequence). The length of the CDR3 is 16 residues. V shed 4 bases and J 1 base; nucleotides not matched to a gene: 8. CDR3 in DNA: TGTGCCAGCAGCCCCCGGGCGGGAGAGTCCTACAATGAGCAGTTCTTC. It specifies CASSPRAGESYNEQFF.

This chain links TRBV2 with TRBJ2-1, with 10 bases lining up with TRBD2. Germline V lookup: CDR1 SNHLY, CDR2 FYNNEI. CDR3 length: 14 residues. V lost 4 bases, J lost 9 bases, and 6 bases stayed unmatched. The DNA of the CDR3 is TGTGCCAGCAGTGGTGTTAGCGGGAGGCTTGAGCAGTTCTTC. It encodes CASSGVSGRLEQFF.

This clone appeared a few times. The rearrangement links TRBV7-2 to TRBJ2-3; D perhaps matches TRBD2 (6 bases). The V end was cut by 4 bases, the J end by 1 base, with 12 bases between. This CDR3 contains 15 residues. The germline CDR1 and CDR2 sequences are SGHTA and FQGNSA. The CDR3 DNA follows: TGTGCCAGCAGCTCGCGGGGTAGCGGCACAGATACGCAGTATTTT. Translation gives CASSSRGSGTDTQYF.

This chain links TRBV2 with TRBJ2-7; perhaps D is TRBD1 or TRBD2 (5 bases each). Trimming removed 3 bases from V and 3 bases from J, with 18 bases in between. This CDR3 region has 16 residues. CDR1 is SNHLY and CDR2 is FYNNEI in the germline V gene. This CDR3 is CASSEGVPRPLYEQYF. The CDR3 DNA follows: TGTGCCAGCAGTGAGGGGGTCCCGCGGCCCCTCTACGAGCAGTACTTC.

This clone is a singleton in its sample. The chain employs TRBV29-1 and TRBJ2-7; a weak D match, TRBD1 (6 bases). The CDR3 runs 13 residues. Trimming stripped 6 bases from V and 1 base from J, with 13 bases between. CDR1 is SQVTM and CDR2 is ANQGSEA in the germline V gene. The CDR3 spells CSVKKGESYEQYF. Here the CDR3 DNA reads TGCAGCGTCAAAAAGGGGGAGTCCTACGAGCAGTACTTC.

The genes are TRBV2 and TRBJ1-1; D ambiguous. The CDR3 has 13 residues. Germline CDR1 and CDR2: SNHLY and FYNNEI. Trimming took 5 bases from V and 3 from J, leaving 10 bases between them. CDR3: CASSSRVDTEAFF. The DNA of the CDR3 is TGTGCCAGCAGTAGCCGGGTGGACACTGAAGCTTTCTTT.

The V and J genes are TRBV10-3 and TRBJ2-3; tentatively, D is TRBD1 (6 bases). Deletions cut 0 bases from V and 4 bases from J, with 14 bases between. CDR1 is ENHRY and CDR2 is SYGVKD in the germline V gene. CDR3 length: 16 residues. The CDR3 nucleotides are TGTGCCATCAGTGAGTCGACCAGGGGCGGGTCAGATACGCAGTATTTT. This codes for CAISESTRGGSDTQYF.

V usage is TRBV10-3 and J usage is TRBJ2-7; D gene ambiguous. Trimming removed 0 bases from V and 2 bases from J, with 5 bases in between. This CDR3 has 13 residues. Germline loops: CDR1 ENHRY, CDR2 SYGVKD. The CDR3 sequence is CAISESTPYEQYF. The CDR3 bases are TGTGCCATCAGTGAGTCGACCCCCTACGAGCAGTACTTC.

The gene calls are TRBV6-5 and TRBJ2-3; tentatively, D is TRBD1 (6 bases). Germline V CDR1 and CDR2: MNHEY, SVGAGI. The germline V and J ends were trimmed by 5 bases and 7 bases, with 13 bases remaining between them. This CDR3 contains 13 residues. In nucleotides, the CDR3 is TGTGCCAGCAGTGACGAACAGGGAAATACGCAGTATTTT. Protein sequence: CASSDEQGNTQYF.

The CDR3 nucleotides are TGTGCCAGCAGCTTAGCGGGAGGGGGGTATGGCTACACCTTC. It codes for CASSLAGGGYGYTF. The J gene is TRBJ1-2, the V gene TRBV7-2; D is perhaps TRBD1 (6 bases). This CDR3 is 14 amino acids long. The V gene lost 0 bases and the J gene lost 5 bases, with 10 bases spanning the gap. The germline CDR1 and CDR2 sequences are SGHTA and FQGNSA.

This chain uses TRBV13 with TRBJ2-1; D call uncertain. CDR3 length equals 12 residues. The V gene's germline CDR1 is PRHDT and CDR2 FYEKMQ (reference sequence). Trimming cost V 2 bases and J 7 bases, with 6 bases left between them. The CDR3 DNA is TGTGCCAGCAGCTTACTAGGGAATGAGCAGTTCTTC. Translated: CASSLLGNEQFF.

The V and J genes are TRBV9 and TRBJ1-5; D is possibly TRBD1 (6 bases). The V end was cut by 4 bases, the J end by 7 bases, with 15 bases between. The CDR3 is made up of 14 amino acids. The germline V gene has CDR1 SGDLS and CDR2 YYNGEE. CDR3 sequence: CASSPRAQGQPQHF. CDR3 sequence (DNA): TGTGCCAGCAGCCCCAGGGCTCAGGGGCAGCCCCAGCATTTT.

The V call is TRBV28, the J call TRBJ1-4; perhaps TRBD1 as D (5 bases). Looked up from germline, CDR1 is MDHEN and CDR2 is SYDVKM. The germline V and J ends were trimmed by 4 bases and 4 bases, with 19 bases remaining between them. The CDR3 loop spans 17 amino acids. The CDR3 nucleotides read TGTGCCAGCAGTTCCCTCCCTTACACGGGACTTAATGAAAAACTGTTTTTT. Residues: CASSSLPYTGLNEKLFF. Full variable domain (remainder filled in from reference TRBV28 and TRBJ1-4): DVKVTQSSRYLVKRTGEKVFLECVQDMDHENMFWYRQDPGLGLRLIYFSYDVKMKEKGDIPEGYSVSREKKERFSLILESASTNQTSMYLCASSSLPYTGLNEKLFFGSGTQLSVL.

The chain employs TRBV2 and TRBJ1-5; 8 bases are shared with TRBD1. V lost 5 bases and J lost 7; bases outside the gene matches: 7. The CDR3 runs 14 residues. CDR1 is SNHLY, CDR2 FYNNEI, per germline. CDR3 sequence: CASSSGGQGQPQHF. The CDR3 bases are TGTGCCAGCAGTTCAGGGGGCCAGGGACAGCCCCAGCATTTT.

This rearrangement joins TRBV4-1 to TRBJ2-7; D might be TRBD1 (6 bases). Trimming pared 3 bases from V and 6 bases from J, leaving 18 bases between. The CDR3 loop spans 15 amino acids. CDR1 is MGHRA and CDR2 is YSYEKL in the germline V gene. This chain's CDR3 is CASSHLDSRQGEQYF. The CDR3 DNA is TGCGCCAGCAGCCACCTGGACAGCCGACAAGGCGAGCAGTACTTC.

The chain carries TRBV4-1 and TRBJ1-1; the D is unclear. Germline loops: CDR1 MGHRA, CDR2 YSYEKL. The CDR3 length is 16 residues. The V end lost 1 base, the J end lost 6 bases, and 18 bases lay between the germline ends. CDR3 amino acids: CASSQAGFGNPSEAFF. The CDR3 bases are TGCGCCAGCAGCCAAGCGGGGTTTGGCAACCCCTCTGAAGCTTTCTTT.

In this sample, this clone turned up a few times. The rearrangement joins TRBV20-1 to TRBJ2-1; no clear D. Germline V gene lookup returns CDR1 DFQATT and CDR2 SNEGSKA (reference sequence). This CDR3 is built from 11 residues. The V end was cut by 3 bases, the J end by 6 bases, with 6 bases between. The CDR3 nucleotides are TGCAGTGCTAGCAACTTCAATGAGCAGTTCTTC. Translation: CSASNFNEQFF.

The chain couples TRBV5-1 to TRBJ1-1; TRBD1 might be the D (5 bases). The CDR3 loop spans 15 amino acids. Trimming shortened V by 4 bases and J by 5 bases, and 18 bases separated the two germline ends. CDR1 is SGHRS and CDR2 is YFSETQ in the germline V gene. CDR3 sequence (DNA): TGCGCCAGCAGCCTGGGGGTCCCTGGGAGAACTGAAGCTTTCTTT. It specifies CASSLGVPGRTEAFF.